The clone carrying this T cell receptor (beta chain) was seen a single time. Its cognate antigen is unknown. Through a sample-barcoded 5' primer and a J-beta primer mix, a second PCR was run for about 6 to 12 cycles. Researchers report that a template-switch adaptor with 12 random nucleotides tagged each cDNA molecule. TCRdb passed the 5' RACE reads through MiXCR, listing each CDR3 protein once. The repertoire holds 660,000 or so distinct CDR3 sequences, with under 70% as singletons. This record belongs to a study of blood T cells in healthy people across ages. Study-level results: Older individuals had lower TCR beta diversity per million T cells (the decline was roughly linear).

The CDR3 is 18 residues long. Germline CDR1 and CDR2: MGHRA and YSYEKL. V lost 1 base to trimming and J lost 4 bases; unmatched junction nucleotides: 9. This TCR was recovered from a man aged 55 to 69 in good health. The chain employs TRBV4-1 and TRBJ2-3; 12 nucleotides line up with TRBD2. The sample was blood. CDR3 nucleotides: TGCGCCAGCAGCCAAGTTGAATCTAGCGGGGGGGCCTCAGATACGCAGTATTTT. This translates into CASSQVESSGGASDTQYF.